Listed below are T cell receptor beta chains from one sample, sequenced in a study of T-cell memory formation after mild COVID-19. In TCRdb, the 5' RACE reads were re-called with MiXCR into one record per CDR3 protein. Of around 310,000 distinct CDR3 sequences listed, more than 15% are singletons. Specimen: PBMCs or a T cell subset sorted from them (not recorded which). Source of these receptors: a man aged 18 to 35 who had mild COVID-19 (a few samples of this study predate the infection). Cell type and time point are not known. The CDR3 runs from the conserved cysteine through the conserved F or W. The order of the fields is clone size, D gene, V gene, J gene, CDR3 protein, CDR3 DNA. D genes are given only for firm matches. Rows give clone size only sometimes, using once, few, many, or a class for an expanded clone.

few,-,TRBV5-1,TRBJ1-2,CASSSTPANYGYTF,TGCGCCAGCAGTTCGACACCTGCTAACTATGGCTACACCTTC
few,-,TRBV19,TRBJ1-5,CASSIAGSNQPQHF,TGTGCCAGTAGTATTGCGGGGTCGAATCAGCCCCAGCATTTT
-,-,TRBV5-1,TRBJ2-2,CASSGGPYTGELFF,TGCGCCAGCAGCGGGGGGCCTTACACCGGGGAGCTGTTTTTT
many,-,TRBV5-1,TRBJ2-5,CASSPGQFQETQYF,TGCGCCAGCAGCCCTGGACAGTTCCAAGAGACCCAGTACTTC
-,TRBD2,TRBV12-3/TRBV12-4,TRBJ2-2,CASTSGLTTGELFF,TGTGCCAGCACTAGCGGGCTAACCACCGGGGAGCTGTTTTTT
-,-,TRBV10-3,TRBJ2-7,CAISESGSSYEQYF,TGTGCCATCAGTGAGTCGGGCAGTTCCTACGAGCAGTACTTC
many,TRBD1,TRBV20-1,TRBJ1-5,CSATGQESQPQHF,TGCAGTGCTACCGGACAGGAAAGTCAGCCCCAGCATTTT
few,-,TRBV12-3/TRBV12-4,TRBJ1-6,CASTPDPPRSPLHF,TGTGCCAGCACCCCGGACCCCCCGCGGTCACCCCTCCACTTT
-,TRBD1,TRBV20-1,TRBJ2-2,CSARTGSGELFF,TGCAGTGCTCGGACAGGGTCCGGGGAGCTGTTTTTT
many,-,TRBV7-8,TRBJ1-2,CASSLDRTTYGYTF,TGTGCCAGCAGCTTAGATCGCACGACTTATGGCTACACCTTC
-,TRBD1,TRBV20-1,TRBJ2-1,CSAGRDRAYNEQFF,TGCAGTGCCGGCCGGGACAGGGCCTACAATGAGCAGTTCTTC
many,-,TRBV20-1,TRBJ1-5,CSARYQGVQPQHF,TGCAGTGCTAGATACCAGGGTGTTCAGCCCCAGCATTTT
many,TRBD1,TRBV20-1,TRBJ1-1,CSAREGDSWGTEAFF,TGCAGTGCTAGAGAGGGGGACAGCTGGGGCACTGAAGCTTTCTTT
-,-,TRBV10-1,TRBJ2-1,CASSPDPVGAGEQFF,TGCGCCAGCAGTCCCGACCCCGTTGGGGCCGGTGAGCAGTTCTTC
few,-,TRBV4-1,TRBJ2-5,CASSQGQAETQYF,TGCGCCAGCAGCCAAGGACAGGCGGAGACCCAGTACTTC
-,-,TRBV6-5,TRBJ2-3,CASSYPTSDTQYF,TGTGCCAGCAGTTACCCAACCTCAGATACGCAGTATTTT
many,TRBD2,TRBV5-1,TRBJ2-4,CASSVGSREEAPPKNIQYF,TGCGCCAGCAGCGTCGGCAGCCGGGAGGAGGCTCCCCCCAAAAACATTCAGTACTTC
few,-,TRBV15,TRBJ1-6,CATSFQQNSPLHF,TGTGCCACCAGCTTTCAACAGAATTCACCCCTCCACTTT
few,-,TRBV5-1,TRBJ1-4,CASSRDTNEKLFF,TGCGCCAGCAGCCGGGACACTAATGAAAAACTGTTTTTT
few,TRBD1,TRBV25-1,TRBJ2-7,CASTGGSYEQYF,TGTGCCTCGACAGGGGGCTCCTACGAGCAGTACTTC
few,TRBD2,TRBV7-3,TRBJ2-4,CASSPSRGDIQYF,TGTGCCAGCAGCCCGTCGCGGGGGGACATTCAGTACTTC
many,TRBD1,TRBV5-1,TRBJ2-5,CASSLAGTEETQYF,TGCGCCAGCAGCTTGGCCGGGACAGAAGAGACCCAGTACTTC